These 28 T cell receptor beta chains were all obtained from the same sample, sequenced in a study of blood T cell repertoires in COVID-19. TCRdb's table, derived via immunoSEQ multiplex PCR, lists solely in-frame clones and lacks some. In the table there are 470,000 or so clones, over 75% of which are singletons. The sample taken for sequencing was peripheral blood. The receptor source for this set is a human donor in a cohort sampled during active COVID-19.

J is TRBJ2-2 and V is TRBV2, with D perhaps TRBD1 (5 bases). This CDR3 is built from 15 residues. Trimming left V 3 bases short and J 4 bases short, with 12 bases between. Germline loops: CDR1 SNHLY, CDR2 FYNNEI. In DNA form, the CDR3 reads TGTGCCAGCAGTGAGAATAGGGGTGGCACCGGGGAGCTGTTTTTT. It is translated as CASSENRGGTGELFF.

The chain is built from TRBV28 and TRBJ2-2, with 14 nucleotides matching TRBD2. V lost 5 bases and J lost 0; bases outside the gene matches: 5. Per germline, CDR1 MDHEN and CDR2 SYDVKM. CDR3 length equals 18 residues. DNA for the CDR3: TGTGCCAGCAGTGCGGGACTAGCGGGAGCCGCGAACACCGGGGAGCTGTTTTTT. Encoded protein: CASSAGLAGAANTGELFF.

The chain recombines TRBV4-3 with TRBJ1-6; TRBD1 matches 9 bases. Germline CDR1 LGHNA, CDR2 YSLEER. The length of the CDR3 is 15 residues. J gave up 10 bases and V 4 bases, and 8 bases lay outside the gene matches. The CDR3 sequence is CASSPWTGEGSPLHF. The CDR3 DNA reads as TGCGCCAGCAGCCCCTGGACAGGGGAAGGGTCACCCCTCCACTTT.

The V and J genes are TRBV29-1 and TRBJ2-5; D not resolved. Trimming took off 0 bases at V and 5 bases at J, with 13 bases between the two ends. The CDR3 has 14 residues. Germline V CDR1 and CDR2: SQVTM, ANQGSEA. CDR3 sequence reads: CSVEEPSGRETQYF. The CDR3 DNA reads TGCAGCGTTGAAGAGCCGTCGGGTCGGGAGACCCAGTACTTC. Variable domain in full (rest from reference TRBV29-1 and TRBJ2-5): SAVISQKPSRDICQRGTSLTIQCQVDSQVTMMFWYRQQPGQSLTLIATANQGSEATYESGFVIDKFPISRPNLTFSTLTVSNMSPEDSSIYLCSVEEPSGRETQYFGPGTRLLVL.

The chain has TRBV7-6 and TRBJ1-1; no clear D gene. The germline V gene encodes CDR1 SGHVS and CDR2 FNYEAQ. The CDR3 is 18 residues long. V dropped 5 bases and J dropped 6 bases, with 28 bases sitting between them. CDR3 nucleotide sequence: TGTGCCAGCAGCCTCCAGTATCTCTCAACCTTTGGTATTTCTGAAGCTTTCTTT. This encodes CASSLQYLSTFGISEAFF.

This chain joins TRBV28 and TRBJ2-1; 9 bases fit TRBD2. The CDR3 has 15 amino acids. Trimming took 3 bases from V and 6 from J; bases not matched to a gene: 6. CDR1 is MDHEN and CDR2 is SYDVKM in the germline V gene. The CDR3 reads CASSLAGGTGNEQFF. DNA of the CDR3: TGTGCCAGCAGTTTGGCGGGAGGGACGGGCAATGAGCAGTTCTTC.

V is TRBV29-1 and J is TRBJ1-2, with TRBD1 matching 12 bases. Germline trimming cut 4 bases from V and 2 bases from J; bases unmatched to any gene: 2. CDR3 length equals 14 residues. The germline CDR1 and CDR2 sequences are SQVTM and ANQGSEA. CDR3 DNA sequence: TGCAGCGTTGGGGGGACAGGGGGCAACTATGGCTACACCTTC. Amino acids: CSVGGTGGNYGYTF.

The DNA of the CDR3 is TGTGCCAGCAGCTTAGCGCCGGTAAACCTCGCCTACGAGCAGTACTTC. It translates to CASSLAPVNLAYEQYF. The chain carries TRBV11-1 and TRBJ2-7; no definite D call. CDR3 length: 16 residues. CDR1 SGHAT and CDR2 FQDESV come from the germline V gene (reference sequence). Trimming shortened V by 0 bases and J by 2 bases, and 14 bases separated the two germline ends.

V is TRBV19 and J is TRBJ2-1, with TRBD2 matching 8 bases. V shed 3 bases, J shed 4 bases, and the junction held 8 bases outside the gene matches. This CDR3 has 16 amino acids. Germline V CDR1 and CDR2: LNHDA, SQIVND (reference sequence). The CDR3 loop reads CASSIAPGGRYNEQFF. As DNA, the CDR3 is TGTGCCAGTAGTATTGCTCCGGGAGGGAGGTACAATGAGCAGTTCTTC.

This chain connects TRBV7-3 to TRBJ2-7, with D perhaps matching TRBD1 (5 bases). Germline V gene lookup returns CDR1 SGHTA and CDR2 FQGTGA. This CDR3 region has 13 residues. Trimming shortened V by 1 base and J by 5 bases, and 9 bases separated the two germline ends. The CDR3 sequence is CASSLMGRDEQYF. The CDR3, as DNA: TGTGCCAGCAGCTTAATGGGCAGGGACGAGCAGTACTTC.

This chain uses TRBV30 with TRBJ1-2; TRBD1 aligns across 8 bases. Germline V gene sequence: CDR1 GTSNPN, CDR2 SVGIG (reference sequence). The CDR3 contains 14 residues. J was trimmed by 4 bases and V by 0 bases; bases with no gene match: 4. CDR3 sequence reads: CAWSVLGQGYGYTF. The CDR3 nucleotides are TGTGCCTGGAGTGTACTTGGACAGGGCTATGGCTACACCTTC. Full variable domain (rest looked up from reference TRBV30 and TRBJ1-2): SQTIHQWPATLVQPVGSPLSLECTVEGTSNPNLYWYRQAAGRGLQLLFYSVGIGQISSEVPQNLSASRPQDRQFILSSKKLLLSDSGFYLCAWSVLGQGYGYTFGSGTRLTVV.

V is TRBV5-6 and J is TRBJ2-2; D might be TRBD2 (5 bases). The germline gives CDR1 SGHDT, CDR2 YYEEEE. The CDR3 is 16 amino acids. Trimming pared 4 bases from V and 4 bases from J, leaving 17 bases between. The CDR3 region has the DNA TGTGCCAGCAGCCCCCTTGGAATAGCGCCCACCGGGGAGCTGTTTTTT. This codes for CASSPLGIAPTGELFF.

This chain uses TRBV25-1 with TRBJ2-7; D unclear. Germline V gene sequence: CDR1 MGHDK, CDR2 SYGVNS. V was pared by 3 bases and J by 0 bases, with 3 bases between. The CDR3 is made up of 12 amino acids. The DNA for the CDR3 is TGTGCCAGCAGTGACTTCTCCTACGAGCAGTACTTC. Translating it yields CASSDFSYEQYF.

V gene TRBV18 combines with J gene TRBJ1-6, with D tentatively TRBD1 (6 bases). Germline-derived CDR1 and CDR2 are KGHSH and LQKENI. The CDR3 sequence is 15 residues long. Trimming shortened V by 4 bases and J by 7 bases, and 14 bases separated the two germline ends. CDR3: CASSQGDGQNSPLHF. The CDR3 DNA follows: TGTGCCAGCTCACAGGGGGACGGACAAAATTCACCCCTCCACTTT. Full variable domain (rest looked up from reference TRBV18 and TRBJ1-6): NAGVMQNPRHLVRRRGQEARLRCSPMKGHSHVYWYRQLPEEGLKFMVYLQKENIIDESGMPKERFSAEFPKEGPSILRIQQVVRGDSAAYFCASSQGDGQNSPLHFGNGTRLTVT.

This chain connects TRBV3-1 (or the pseudogene TRBV3-2) to TRBJ2-2; D unresolved. V gave up 6 bases and J gave up 2 bases, with 10 bases separating them. In germline, CDR1 is LGHDT, CDR2 YNNKEL (reference sequence). This CDR3 contains 14 residues. CDR3: CASRTSTNTGELFF. The CDR3 DNA reads as TGTGCCAGCAGGACGTCGACTAACACCGGGGAGCTGTTTTTT.

The CDR3 loop reads CASSLTPMASGRVYEQFF. CDR3 coding DNA: TGTGCCAGCAGCTTAACCCCGATGGCTAGCGGGAGAGTCTATGAGCAGTTCTTC. V is TRBV7-9 and J is TRBJ2-1; 10 positions agree with TRBD2. This CDR3 comprises 18 residues. After removal of 2 bases from V and 8 bases from J, the junction contained 15 bases not matched to a gene. Per germline, CDR1 SEHNR and CDR2 FQNEAQ (reference sequence).

This clone appeared a few times. The genes are TRBV5-6 and TRBJ2-7; the D gene is possibly TRBD1 (8 bases). Germline CDR1 SGHDT, CDR2 YYEEEE. With 4 bases removed from V and 1 base from J, the gap between germline ends came to 15 bases. This CDR3 has 15 amino acids. CDR3 sequence (DNA): TGTGCCAGCAGCAAGCGGGACAGGAATTCCTACGAGCAGTACTTC. Protein product: CASSKRDRNSYEQYF.

This sequence joins TRBV19 and TRBJ2-5; D perhaps matches TRBD2 (6 bases). The CDR3 has 13 amino acids. Germline V lookup: CDR1 LNHDA, CDR2 SQIVND (reference sequence). The V gene lost 7 bases and the J gene lost 4 bases, with 13 bases spanning the gap. For the CDR3, the DNA is TGTGCCAGTAAAAGAGGGACTGGAGAGACCCAGTACTTC. Its translation: CASKRGTGETQYF.

J is TRBJ1-5 and V is TRBV3-1 (or the pseudogene TRBV3-2); 9 bases line up with TRBD1. The length of the CDR3 is 13 residues. CDR1 and CDR2 from the germline V gene are LGHDT and YNNKEL (reference sequence). V lost 3 bases, J lost 12 bases, and 6 bases stayed unmatched. The CDR3 DNA is TGTGCCAGCAGCCAGGGACAGGGCGGGTTCCAGCATTTT. Translating it yields CASSQGQGGFQHF.

The chain carries TRBV19 and TRBJ2-1, with 9 bases aligning to TRBD2. Germline values: CDR1 LNHDA, CDR2 SQIVND (reference sequence). Trimming removed 3 bases from V and 10 bases from J; junction bases left unmatched: 10. The CDR3 loop spans 15 amino acids. CDR3 in amino acids: CASSIVSGSPGEQFF. DNA for the CDR3: TGTGCCAGTAGTATTGTTAGCGGGAGCCCCGGCGAGCAGTTCTTC.

The chain uses TRBV5-8 and TRBJ2-1; possible D gene TRBD2, 7 bases. The CDR3 runs to 15 residues. V was cut by 1 base and J by 10 bases, with 18 bases left in between. Germline V lookup: CDR1 SGHTS, CDR2 YDEGEE. The CDR3 spells CASSLPTGTGGEQFF. The CDR3 DNA reads TGTGCCAGCAGCTTGCCCACAGGGACGGGGGGAGAGCAGTTCTTC.

CDR3 amino acids: CASRTTTSGVDEQYF. DNA of the CDR3: TGTGCCAGCAGGACTACGACTAGCGGGGTTGACGAGCAGTACTTC. The rearrangement joins TRBV4-2 to TRBJ2-7, with 11 bases lining up with TRBD2. This CDR3 has 15 amino acids. CDR1 and CDR2 from the germline V gene are LGHNA and YNFKEQ. The J segment lost 5 bases and the V segment lost 6 bases, leaving 9 bases of the junction unmatched.

The chain has TRBV7-9 and TRBJ1-1; 7 bases fit TRBD1. The CDR3 loop spans 15 amino acids. The ends lost 3 bases at V and 3 bases at J; junction bases unmatched: 7. Germline V gene sequence: CDR1 SEHNR, CDR2 FQNEAQ (reference sequence). The CDR3 is CASSFGTDRDTEAFF. CDR3 bases: TGTGCCAGCAGCTTCGGGACCGACAGGGACACTGAAGCTTTCTTT.

V and J are TRBV28 and TRBJ1-5, with D maybe TRBD1 (6 bases). The germline V gene encodes CDR1 MDHEN and CDR2 SYDVKM. The CDR3 sequence is 14 residues long. The V end lost 4 bases, the J end lost 4 bases, and 11 bases lay between the germline ends. The chain's CDR3 is CASSSGTKNQPQHF. CDR3 DNA sequence: TGTGCCAGCAGTTCCGGGACAAAGAATCAGCCCCAGCATTTT.

This chain links TRBV3-1 (or the pseudogene TRBV3-2) with TRBJ2-2; D might be TRBD2 (6 bases). V shed 4 bases and J shed 5 bases, with 8 bases lying between them. Looked up from germline, CDR1 is LGHDT and CDR2 is YNNKEL (reference sequence). CDR3 length: 13 amino acids. The CDR3 DNA follows: TGTGCCAGCAGCCCCCGGGAGACCGGGGAGCTGTTTTTT. Protein sequence: CASSPRETGELFF.

The chain links TRBV12-3 or TRBV12-4 to TRBJ1-2; D is unresolved. Trimming removed 1 base from V and 1 base from J, with 4 bases in between. This CDR3 is 13 amino acids long. This CDR3 reads CASSLESNYGYTF. The CDR3 nucleotides read TGTGCCAGCAGTTTAGAGAGTAACTATGGCTACACCTTC.

This chain connects TRBV15 to TRBJ1-4, with D unresolved. Trimming took 1 base from V and 0 from J, leaving 3 bases between them. The CDR3 extends over 14 amino acids. CDR1 is LNHNV, CDR2 YYDKDF, per germline (reference sequence). CDR3 in amino acids: CATSRAATNEKLFF. The CDR3 DNA follows: TGTGCCACCAGCAGAGCCGCAACTAATGAAAAACTGTTTTTT.

The V gene is TRBV2, the J gene TRBJ2-5; 7 bases fit TRBD2. This CDR3 spans 16 amino acids. Unmatched junction bases numbered 15, after V lost 6 bases and J lost 5 bases. Germline CDR1 is SNHLY and CDR2 is FYNNEI. In DNA form, the CDR3 reads TGTGCCAGCAGGACCCCGGGACTAAAGAAGGGGGAGACCCAGTACTTC. Protein sequence: CASRTPGLKKGETQYF.